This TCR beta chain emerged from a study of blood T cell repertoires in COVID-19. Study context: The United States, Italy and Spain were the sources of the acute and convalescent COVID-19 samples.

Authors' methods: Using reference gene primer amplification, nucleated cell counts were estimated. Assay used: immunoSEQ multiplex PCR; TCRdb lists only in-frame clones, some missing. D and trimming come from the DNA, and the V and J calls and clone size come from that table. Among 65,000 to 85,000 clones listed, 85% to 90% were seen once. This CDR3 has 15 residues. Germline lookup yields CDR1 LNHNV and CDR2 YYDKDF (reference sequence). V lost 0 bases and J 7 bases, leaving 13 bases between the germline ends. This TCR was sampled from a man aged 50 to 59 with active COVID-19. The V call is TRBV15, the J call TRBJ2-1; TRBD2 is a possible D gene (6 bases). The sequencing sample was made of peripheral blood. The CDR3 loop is CATSRDIRGGNEQFF. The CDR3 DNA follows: TGTGCCACCAGCAGAGATATCCGAGGAGGGAATGAGCAGTTCTTC.